This T cell receptor beta chain is drawn from a study of T cell changes during pregnancy in multiple sclerosis. The repertoire was sequenced with immunoSEQ multiplex PCR; TCRdb's copy has only in-frame clones and lacks some. Here the sample spans some 60,000 clones, 91% being singletons. Germline V CDR1 and CDR2: SGHTA, FQGNSA. V lost 0 bases and J 0 bases, leaving 9 bases between the germline ends. There are 16 residues in the CDR3. The sample was CD4+ T cells from peripheral blood mononuclear cells, taken in the first trimester of pregnancy. The TCR sequence derives from a female donor with multiple sclerosis, enrolled in a pregnancy study. The chain employs TRBV7-2 and TRBJ2-1, with D tentatively TRBD2 (5 bases). The CDR3 loop reads CASSLAGLSSYNEQFF. The CDR3 DNA sequence: TGTGCCAGCAGCTTAGCCGGACTCTCCTCCTACAATGAGCAGTTCTTC.